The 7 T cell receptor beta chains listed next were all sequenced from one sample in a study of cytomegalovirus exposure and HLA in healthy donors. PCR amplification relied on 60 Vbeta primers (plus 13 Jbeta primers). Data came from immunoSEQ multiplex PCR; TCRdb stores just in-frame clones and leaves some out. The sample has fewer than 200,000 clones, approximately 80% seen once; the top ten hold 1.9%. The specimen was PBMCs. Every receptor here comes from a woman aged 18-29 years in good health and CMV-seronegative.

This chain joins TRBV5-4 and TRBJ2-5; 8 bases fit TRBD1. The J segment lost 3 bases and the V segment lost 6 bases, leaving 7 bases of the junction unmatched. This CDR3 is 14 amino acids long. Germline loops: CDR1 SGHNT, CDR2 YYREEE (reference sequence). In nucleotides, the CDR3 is TGTGCCAGCACGGGACGGACAGGGAAAGAGACCCAGTACTTC. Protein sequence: CASTGRTGKETQYF.

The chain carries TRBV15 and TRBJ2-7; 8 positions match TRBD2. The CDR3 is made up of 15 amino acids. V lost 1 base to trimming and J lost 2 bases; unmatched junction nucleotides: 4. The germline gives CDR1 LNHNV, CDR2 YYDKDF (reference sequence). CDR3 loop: CATSRAFGRAYEQYF. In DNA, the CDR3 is TGTGCCACCAGCAGAGCGTTCGGGAGGGCCTACGAGCAGTACTTC.

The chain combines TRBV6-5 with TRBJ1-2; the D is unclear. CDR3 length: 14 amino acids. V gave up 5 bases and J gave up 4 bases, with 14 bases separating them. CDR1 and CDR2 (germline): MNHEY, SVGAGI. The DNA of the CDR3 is TGTGCCAGCAGTCAAGCCCGGGGTCCCTATGGCTACACCTTC. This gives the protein CASSQARGPYGYTF.

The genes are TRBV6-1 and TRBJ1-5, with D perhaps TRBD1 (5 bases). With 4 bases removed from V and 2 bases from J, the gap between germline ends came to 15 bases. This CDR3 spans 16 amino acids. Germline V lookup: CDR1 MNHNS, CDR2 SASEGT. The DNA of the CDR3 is TGTGCCAGCAGTGTACAGATAGGCAGGGGCAATCAGCCCCAGCATTTT. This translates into CASSVQIGRGNQPQHF.

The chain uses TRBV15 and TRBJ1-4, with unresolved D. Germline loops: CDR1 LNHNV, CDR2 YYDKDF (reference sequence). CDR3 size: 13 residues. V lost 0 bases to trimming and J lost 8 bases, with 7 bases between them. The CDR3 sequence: CATSRDLTEKLFF. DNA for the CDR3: TGTGCCACCAGCAGAGATCTGACAGAAAAACTGTTTTTT.

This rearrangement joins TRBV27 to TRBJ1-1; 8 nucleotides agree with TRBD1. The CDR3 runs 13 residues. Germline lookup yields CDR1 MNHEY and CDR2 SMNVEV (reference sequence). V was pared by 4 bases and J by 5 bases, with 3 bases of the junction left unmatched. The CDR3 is CASSWTGRTEAFF. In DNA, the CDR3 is TGTGCCAGCAGTTGGACAGGGAGGACTGAAGCTTTCTTT.

CDR3 sequence: CASSLAQSTDTQYF. CDR3 nucleotide sequence: TGCGCCAGCAGCTTGGCGCAGTCCACAGATACGCAGTATTTT. The V call is TRBV5-1, the J call TRBJ2-3; no clear D gene. The V end lost 0 bases, the J end lost 2 bases, and 7 bases lay between the germline ends. Per the germline V gene, CDR1 is SGHRS and CDR2 is YFSETQ. The CDR3 runs to 14 residues.